What follows describes a single TCR beta chain. The data originate from a study of technical replicates of blood from several donors. Germline V gene lookup returns CDR1 MDHEN and CDR2 SYDVKM. This CDR3 has 16 amino acids. V lost 7 bases and J lost 6; bases outside the gene matches: 9. Libraries were prepared by immunoSEQ multiplex PCR; TCRdb keeps only in-frame clonotypes and omits some of them. The sample carries just over 95,000 clones, roughly 95% recorded once. The specimen sequenced was T cells isolated from PBMCs. The TCR originated in a human donor in good health. J is TRBJ2-1 and V is TRBV28; 13 bases are shared with TRBD2. The CDR3 spells CASKLAGGQNRNEQFF. The CDR3 nucleotides read TGTGCCAGCAAACTAGCGGGAGGGCAAAACCGCAATGAGCAGTTCTTC.